The rows below give T cell receptor beta chains drawn from one sample of a study of Tregs in tolerant kidney transplant recipients. Only in-frame clones appear in the TCRdb table, and some are missing; sequencing was by immunoSEQ multiplex PCR. This table has around 61,000 clones, around 87% appearing once. Sequences were derived from CD4+ T cells from blood (PBMCs), sampled 6 months after the transplant. The source of these receptors is a human patient who received a combined kidney and bone marrow transplant. Some T cells may have come from the graft donor. CDR3s include the opening cysteine and the closing phenylalanine or tryptophan. D genes are given only for firm matches. Some rows mark clone size as missing; the rest say once, few, many or name a class of expanded clone.

j_gene	v_gene	d_gene	abundance	CDR3nt	CDR3aa
TRBJ2-5	TRBV30	.	.	TGTGCCTGGAGGCCCGGGCGGGGTGAGGAGACCCAGTACTTC	CAWRPGRGEETQYF
TRBJ2-7	TRBV6-1	TRBD2	few	TGTGCCAGCAGTCCCCGGGAGGGGGGCGCCTACGAGCAGTACTTC	CASSPREGGAYEQYF
TRBJ2-6	TRBV6-4	TRBD1	.	TGTGCCAGCAGTGGACAGGGGTACGGGGCCAACGTCCTGACTTTC	CASSGQGYGANVLTF
TRBJ2-7	TRBV19	.	.	TGTGCCAGTAGTATTAGTCAGGTCCACGAGCAGTACTTC	CASSISQVHEQYF
TRBJ1-5	TRBV4-3	.	.	TGCGCCAGCAGCCAAGTCCTTTTCAATCAGCCCCAGCATTTT	CASSQVLFNQPQHF
TRBJ1-2	TRBV9	.	once	TGTGCCAGCAGCGCTCAGGCAGATGGTGGCTACACCTTC	CASSAQADGGYTF
TRBJ2-1	TRBV18	.	.	TGTGCCAGCTCACTATCGCTAGCCTCCTACAATGAGCAGTTCTTC	CASSLSLASYNEQFF
TRBJ2-5	TRBV10-2	.	once	TGCGCCAGCAGTGAGTCAGAGGGGACCCAGTACTTC	CASSESEGTQYF
TRBJ1-4	TRBV7-9	.	.	TGTGCCAGCAGCTTAGCGCAGGGGCTTGGGGAAAAACTGTTTTTT	CASSLAQGLGEKLFF
TRBJ1-2	TRBV30	.	.	TGTGCCTGGAGTGCCTCGGCGAAGGCGGGAATCAATGGCTACACCTTC	CAWSASAKAGINGYTF
TRBJ1-2	TRBV30	.	.	TGTGCCTGGAGTGTACGGAGGGTGTACCATGGCTACACCTTC	CAWSVRRVYHGYTF
TRBJ2-7	TRBV5-1	.	.	TGCGCCAGCAGCGCTAGTTCTAGCTCCTACGAGCAGTACTTC	CASSASSSSYEQYF
TRBJ1-2	TRBV9	.	.	TGTGCCAGCAGCGTAGCCGGGAATACCTATGGCTACACCTTC	CASSVAGNTYGYTF
TRBJ2-1	TRBV5-1	.	.	TGCGCCAGCAGCTTGGTATTAGAACATGAGCAGTTCTTC	CASSLVLEHEQFF
TRBJ1-2	TRBV7-3	TRBD1	.	TGTGCCAGCACCGCAGGGGGGTACTATGGCTACACCTTC	CASTAGGYYGYTF
TRBJ2-3	TRBV7-3	.	.	TGCGCCAGCAGCTTAGGATTGGACAGAGATACGCAGTATTTT	CASSLGLDRDTQYF
TRBJ1-1	TRBV10-3	TRBD1	.	TGTGCCATCAGTCGAGGACCCGGACAGGGGAAGGCTGAAGCTTTCTTT	CAISRGPGQGKAEAFF
TRBJ2-7	TRBV5-4	.	.	TGTGCCAGCAGCTCCGCGTCGCGCTCCTACGAGCAGTACTTC	CASSSASRSYEQYF
TRBJ1-2	TRBV15	.	.	TGTGCCACCAGCAGAGATGACCGACAGGACCCCAGGTACTATGGCTACACCTTC	CATSRDDRQDPRYYGYTF
TRBJ1-5	TRBV7-2	TRBD1	few	TGTGCCAGCAGCCAGATCCTAGGGACAGGGACGAGTCAGCCCCAGCATTTT	CASSQILGTGTSQPQHF
TRBJ2-5	TRBV27	TRBD2	.	TGTGCCAGCAGTCCTCGGGGTAGCGGGCCTCTTCAAGAGACCCAGTACTTC	CASSPRGSGPLQETQYF
TRBJ2-7	TRBV2	TRBD2	.	TGTGCCAGCAGCGACCTGGGGGGCGGGGGGTACGAGCAGTACTTC	CASSDLGGGGYEQYF
TRBJ1-3	TRBV18	.	.	TGTGCCAGCTCGGCCGGAAACACCATATATTTT	CASSAGNTIYF
TRBJ1-2	TRBV5-4	.	medium-sized	TGTGCCAGCAGCGCCACCGGGACAAACTATGGCTACACCTTC	CASSATGTNYGYTF
TRBJ1-2	TRBV4-2	.	.	TGTGCCAGCAGCCAAGGTTCCGAGAACTATGGCTACACCTTC	CASSQGSENYGYTF
TRBJ1-2	TRBV30	TRBD1	.	TGTGCCTGGAGTGTACAGGGGCTCTATGGCTACACCTTC	CAWSVQGLYGYTF
TRBJ2-2	TRBV19	.	.	TGTGCCACCCCCTCAGGCACCGGGGAGCTGTTTTTT	CATPSGTGELFF
TRBJ2-7	TRBV7-2	TRBD1	.	TGTGCCAGCAGCCAGACCGGGACAGGACCGTACGAGCAGTACTTC	CASSQTGTGPYEQYF
TRBJ1-1	TRBV27	.	.	TGTGCCAGCAGTTTAGGGGCAAGGGGCCTAGGCACTGAAGCTTTCTTT	CASSLGARGLGTEAFF
TRBJ2-3	TRBV4-2	TRBD2	.	TGTGCCAGCAGCCAGGTAGCGGGGGGGCGCACAGATACGCAGTATTTT	CASSQVAGGRTDTQYF
TRBJ1-5	TRBV5-6	.	.	TGTGCCAGCAGCAGGGGCAGTCAGCCCCAGCATTTT	CASSRGSQPQHF
TRBJ2-1	TRBV5-8	.	.	TGTGCCAGCAGCTTGGCCGGAGGGCCAGATGAGCAGTTCTTC	CASSLAGGPDEQFF
TRBJ2-7	TRBV5-1	.	.	TGCGCCAGCAGCTCTACCGGGACTTCCTCCTACGAGCAGTACTTC	CASSSTGTSSYEQYF
TRBJ2-7	TRBV10-3	TRBD2	.	TGTGCCATCAGTGTTAGTGGGGGGGGCTCCTACGAGCAGTACTTC	CAISVSGGGSYEQYF
TRBJ2-6	TRBV6-5	.	.	TGTGCCAGCAGTTACCTTCTAGGGGCTGGGGCCAACGTCCTGACTTTC	CASSYLLGAGANVLTF
TRBJ2-7	TRBV5-4	.	few	TGTGCCAGCAGCCTAACTCGGGGAAGCTCCTACGAGCAGTACTTC	CASSLTRGSSYEQYF
TRBJ2-3	TRBV5-1	.	.	TGCGCCAGCAGCTTTCAGGGCCCCTCTAGCACAGATACGCAGTATTTT	CASSFQGPSSTDTQYF
TRBJ1-4	TRBV5-6	.	few	TGTGCCAGCAGCTTAGGACAAGCGAGTCGGCTGTTTTTT	CASSLGQASRLFF
TRBJ2-2	TRBV19	TRBD1	.	TGTGCCAGTACCAACAGGGGCGACACCGGGGAGCTGTTTTTT	CASTNRGDTGELFF
TRBJ2-7	TRBV7-9	.	.	TGTGCCAGCAGCTTCGGAGGGGTTAGCTCCTACGAGCAGTACTTC	CASSFGGVSSYEQYF
TRBJ1-5	TRBV23-1	TRBD1	.	TGCGCCACCCACCGGACAGGGAATCAGCCCCAGCATTTT	CATHRTGNQPQHF
TRBJ2-7	TRBV7-2	.	.	TGTGCCAGCAGCTTAGTTCGTAGGAGCGAGCAGTACTTC	CASSLVRRSEQYF
TRBJ1-6	TRBV7-2	TRBD1	.	TGTGCCAGCAGCACTCCGACAGGGCTATATAATTCACCCCTCCACTTT	CASSTPTGLYNSPLHF
TRBJ2-3	TRBV7-2	TRBD2	.	TGTGCCAGCAGCTTAAGACTAGCGGGAGTGACAGATACGCAGTATTTT	CASSLRLAGVTDTQYF
TRBJ2-2	TRBV11-3	.	.	TGTGCCAGCAGCCCGATCCACGGGGAGAAAACCGGGGAGCTGTTTTTT	CASSPIHGEKTGELFF
TRBJ1-5	TRBV27	TRBD1	.	TGTGCCAGCAGTCGCTTAATCCCGGGACAGAATCAGCCCCAGCATTTT	CASSRLIPGQNQPQHF
TRBJ1-1	TRBV7-3	TRBD1	.	TGTGCCAGCAGCGAGAGGGACAGGGGAATGAGAGCTTTCTTT	CASSERDRGMRAFF
TRBJ2-1	TRBV7-9	TRBD1	.	TGTGCCAGCAGCTCCCGGGACAGAGACTACAATGAGCAGTTCTTC	CASSSRDRDYNEQFF
TRBJ2-7	TRBV6-5	TRBD1	.	TGTGCCAGCAGTTACTCGGGTTTGACAGGGGGCGATGAGCAGTACTTC	CASSYSGLTGGDEQYF
TRBJ1-2	TRBV4-2	TRBD1	.	TGTGCCAGCAGCCAAGCCGGGACAGGGGAGGGGTATGGCTACACCTTC	CASSQAGTGEGYGYTF
TRBJ2-3	TRBV7-2	TRBD2	few	TGTGCCAGCAGCTTGAGGGCGGGAGACACAGATACGCAGTATTTT	CASSLRAGDTDTQYF